These 18 T cell receptor beta chains were all obtained from the same sample, sequenced in a study of human T cells and chemical hapten exposure. One entry per CDR3 protein results from TCRdb running MiXCR on the RACE reads. The sample gives approximately 97,000 distinct CDR3 sequences, approximately 8.2% of which show up once; 2.9% is in the top ten. As for time point: healthy volunteer bleed at 2 weeks. Total RNA extraction was carried out from unfractionated whole blood. Sequencing was performed on whole blood. These receptors came from a female donor in good health. Some clones in this sample may be carry-over from other donors' samples.

The rearrangement uses TRBV28 and TRBJ1-5; 7 nucleotides agree with TRBD1. CDR1 MDHEN and CDR2 SYDVKM come from the germline V gene. Losses at the gene ends were 5 bases for V and 6 bases for J; bases not matched to a gene: 4. There are 13 residues in the CDR3. The CDR3 protein is CASSGRQGQPQHF. As DNA, the CDR3 is TGTGCCAGCAGTGGCAGACAGGGTCAGCCCCAGCATTTT.

The rearrangement joins TRBV12-3 or TRBV12-4 to TRBJ2-7; a weak D match, TRBD1 (5 bases). The CDR3 extends over 15 amino acids. Between the trimmed V and J ends, which lost 5 bases and 5 bases, there was a span of 19 bases. The DNA for the CDR3 is TGTGCCAGCAGTGGGGCCGGGCCCCAGCCCAACGAGCAGTACTTC. This encodes CASSGAGPQPNEQYF.

The chain combines TRBV30 with TRBJ2-7, with a weak D call TRBD1 (6 bases). The CDR3 has 14 amino acids. Deletions cut 4 bases from V and 2 bases from J, with 15 bases between. Germline V gene lookup returns CDR1 GTSNPN and CDR2 SVGIG (reference sequence). CDR3 region: CAWTQTGTAYEQYF. DNA of the CDR3: TGTGCCTGGACTCAGACAGGCACTGCCTACGAGCAGTACTTC.

This clonotype was seen only a few times. The chain combines TRBV7-8 with TRBJ1-4; 7 bases are a match to TRBD1. The germline V gene encodes CDR1 SGHVS and CDR2 FQNEAQ. The trim removed 1 base at V and 3 bases at J, leaving 5 bases unmatched. This CDR3 contains 16 residues. The CDR3: CASSLDDRVANEKLFF. The CDR3 DNA sequence: TGTGCCAGCAGCTTAGATGACAGGGTGGCTAATGAAAAACTGTTTTTT. Looking up the rest from reference TRBV7-8 and TRBJ1-4 gives the full variable domain: GAGVSQSPRYKVAKRGQDVALRCDPISGHVSLFWYQQALGQGPEFLTYFQNEAQLDKSGLPSDRFFAERPEGSVSTLKIQRTQQEDSAVYLCASSLDDRVANEKLFFGSGTQLSVL.

This clonotype was observed a few times. The chain carries TRBV20-1 and TRBJ1-1; tentatively, D is TRBD1 (6 bases). V lost 1 base, J lost 7 bases, and 16 bases lay in between. Germline V CDR1 and CDR2: DFQATT, SNEGSKA (reference sequence). The CDR3 length is 14 residues. CDR3 residues: CSARGSGDVGEAFF. The CDR3 coding sequence is TGCAGTGCTAGAGGTTCAGGGGATGTCGGTGAAGCTTTCTTT.

This clonotype was seen more than once but under ten times. The V call is TRBV29-1, the J call TRBJ1-2; D is possibly TRBD1 (5 bases). Germline V lookup: CDR1 SQVTM, CDR2 ANQGSEA. Trimming took off 6 bases at V and 1 base at J, with 24 bases between the two ends. This CDR3 has 17 amino acids. This CDR3 is CSVGLTGYSRLNYGYTF. In nucleotides, the CDR3 is TGCAGCGTGGGCCTTACAGGATATTCCCGCCTTAACTATGGCTACACCTTC.

This clonotype was counted many times. The rearrangement uses TRBV3-1 and TRBJ2-3; D gene uncertain. Germline V gene data show CDR1 as LGHDT and CDR2 as YNNKEL (reference sequence). Trimming shortened V by 1 base and J by 7 bases, and 3 bases separated the two germline ends. The CDR3 has 11 amino acids. The CDR3 region has the DNA TGTGCCAGCAGCCAAGGTTATACGCAGTATTTT. Translation gives CASSQGYTQYF.

This sequence joins TRBV28 and TRBJ2-3, with D possibly TRBD2 on 6 matching bases. The CDR3 sequence is 15 residues long. Trimming took off 4 bases at V and 2 bases at J, with 13 bases between the two ends. Looked up from germline, CDR1 is MDHEN and CDR2 is SYDVKM. The CDR3: CASSSLQRVTDTQYF. CDR3 DNA: TGTGCCAGCAGTTCCCTCCAGCGGGTCACAGATACGCAGTATTTT.

This clonotype was picked up a small number of times. The chain combines TRBV12-3 or TRBV12-4 with TRBJ2-7, with TRBD2 identical over 7 bases. The trim removed 7 bases at V and 1 base at J, leaving 7 bases unmatched. The CDR3 sequence is 14 residues long. This CDR3 reads CASNPSGESYEQYF. The CDR3 nucleotides read TGTGCCAGCAACCCAAGCGGGGAATCCTACGAGCAGTACTTC.

This clonotype was recorded many times. The chain employs TRBV19 and TRBJ2-1, with TRBD2 matching over 7 bases. This CDR3 is built from 15 residues. V trimming: 3 bases; J trimming: 3 bases; junction bases outside the gene matches: 5. Germline CDR1 and CDR2: LNHDA and SQIVND (reference sequence). The CDR3 spells CASSIREEVYNEQFF. CDR3 bases: TGTGCCAGTAGTATTCGGGAGGAGGTCTACAATGAGCAGTTCTTC.

The chain links TRBV6-2 or TRBV6-3 to TRBJ2-6; D unclear. Germline values: CDR1 MNHEY, CDR2 SVGEGT. This CDR3 region has 15 residues. V was shortened by 7 bases and J by 2 bases, with 12 bases between the two germline ends. CDR3 in amino acids: CASTMSVTGANVLTF. In nucleotides, the CDR3 is TGTGCCAGCACCATGTCTGTTACTGGGGCCAACGTCCTGACTTTC.

This chain connects TRBV20-1 to TRBJ2-7; 8 bases match TRBD2. V trimming: 5 bases; J trimming: 2 bases; junction bases outside the gene matches: 5. The CDR3 covers 13 residues. CDR1 DFQATT and CDR2 SNEGSKA come from the germline V gene (reference sequence). The CDR3 DNA follows: TGCAGTGCTGGACTAGCAGAGCCCTACGAGCAGTACTTC. It is translated as CSAGLAEPYEQYF.

This clonotype was observed a handful of times. The chain links TRBV2 to TRBJ2-7, with 7 bases identical to TRBD2. The CDR3 has 14 residues. Germline CDR1 is SNHLY and CDR2 is FYNNEI. V was clipped by 3 bases and J by 8 bases; unmatched bases: 10. The CDR3 reads CASSDSSGSPKQYF. CDR3 bases: TGTGCCAGCAGTGATTCTAGCGGCTCACCCAAGCAGTACTTC.

J is TRBJ2-1 and V is TRBV2, with TRBD2 matching 10 bases. CDR1 SNHLY and CDR2 FYNNEI come from the germline V gene. The junction had 9 bases not matched to a gene; V was cut back by 6 bases and J by 1 base. This CDR3 is 17 amino acids long. CDR3 DNA sequence: TGTGCCAGCAGCCGAAATAAGCGGGAGGGATCCTACAATGAGCAGTTCTTC. Protein product: CASSRNKREGSYNEQFF.

This clonotype was counted at least ten times. The chain employs TRBV7-2 and TRBJ2-5; 7 bases line up with TRBD2. There are 14 residues in the CDR3. The germline V gene has CDR1 SGHTA and CDR2 FQGNSA. The V segment lost 5 bases and the J segment 2 bases; nucleotides outside the gene matches: 5. CDR3 protein: CASSPGGGQETQYF. DNA for the CDR3: TGTGCCAGCAGCCCAGGCGGGGGTCAAGAGACCCAGTACTTC.

There are many counts of this clonotype. The genes are TRBV20-1 and TRBJ1-1, with D unclear. Looked up from germline, CDR1 is DFQATT and CDR2 is SNEGSKA (reference sequence). Trimming took 6 bases from V and 0 from J, leaving 20 bases between them. CDR3 length equals 16 residues. The CDR3 DNA is TGCAGTGCCCCCTTGTCGCCAGCTCGATTGAACACTGAAGCTTTCTTT. Protein product: CSAPLSPARLNTEAFF.

This clonotype was found a few times. The rearrangement joins TRBV7-8 to TRBJ2-6; D remains ambiguous. Germline CDR1 is SGHVS and CDR2 is FQNEAQ. The CDR3 consists of 14 residues. V was cut by 1 base and J by 7 bases, with 8 bases left in between. The CDR3 bases are TGTGCCAGCAGCTTAGGCAGAGTAGCCAACGTCCTGACTTTC. This sequence encodes CASSLGRVANVLTF. The whole variable domain, remainder taken from reference TRBV7-8 and TRBJ2-6, is GAGVSQSPRYKVAKRGQDVALRCDPISGHVSLFWYQQALGQGPEFLTYFQNEAQLDKSGLPSDRFFAERPEGSVSTLKIQRTQQEDSAVYLCASSLGRVANVLTFGAGSRLTVL.

V gene TRBV23-1 combines with J gene TRBJ2-4; either TRBD1 or TRBD2 may fit D (5 bases each). TRBV23-1 falls under the ORF class, with uncertain function. The CDR3 length is 15 residues. V lost 7 bases and J lost 4, with 17 bases in between. This CDR3 reads CASIVRGRIKNIQYF. In DNA form, the CDR3 reads TGCGCCAGCATTGTGAGGGGCCGAATTAAAAACATTCAGTACTTC.